This entry lists 14 T cell receptor beta chains sequenced from one sample in a study of liver allograft versus peripheral blood T cells (dated by TCRdb to the early 2020s). Regarding the study in general: In liver transplant recipients, the study looked at T cell receptor repertoires in the peripheral blood and set them against the repertoires found within the transplanted livers.

These reads were obtained on an Illumina MiSeq. TCRdb trimmed the raw reads at Q25, called clones with MiXCR and kept productive beta chains. Rows with a matching CDR3 protein are joined into one entry that keeps the most common DNA and genes. This sample is represented by some 5,500 distinct CDR3 sequences; 13% to 15% of them were singletons. Of the sample, approximately 2.9% falls within the top ten clones. All receptors derive from a human patient who had a liver transplant. It is possible that, after a transplant, some T cells come from the graft donor.

This chain connects TRBV12-3 or TRBV12-4 to TRBJ1-3; no reliable D call. V was cut by 6 bases and J by 2 bases, with 14 bases left in between. CDR3 length equals 15 residues. The CDR3 reads CASSPTLGAGNTIYF. CDR3 sequence (DNA): TGTGCCAGCAGCCCAACCTTGGGAGCTGGAAACACCATATATTTT.

This clonotype was counted a few times. This chain connects TRBV2 to TRBJ1-4, with D possibly TRBD1 on 6 matching bases. This CDR3 is built from 16 residues. The germline V and J ends were trimmed by 6 bases and 4 bases, with 18 bases remaining between them. Germline CDR1 and CDR2: SNHLY and FYNNEI. DNA for the CDR3: TGTGCCAGCAGCAGATTTAGGACAGCCCTTAATGAAAAACTGTTTTTT. Translation: CASSRFRTALNEKLFF.

This clonotype is labeled as medium-sized. The V gene is TRBV6-1, the J gene TRBJ2-2; TRBD2 matches at 9 bases. Losses at the gene ends were 1 base for V and 6 bases for J; bases not matched to a gene: 6. The CDR3 is 16 amino acids. CDR1 and CDR2 from the germline V gene are MNHNS and SASEGT. The CDR3 loop is CASSEVGGRAAGELFF. DNA of the CDR3: TGTGCCAGCAGTGAAGTGGGCGGGAGGGCCGCCGGGGAGCTGTTTTTT.

This sequence joins TRBV20-1 and TRBJ1-2, with D uncertain. Trimming took off 2 bases at V and 4 bases at J, with 8 bases between the two ends. Germline lookup yields CDR1 DFQATT and CDR2 SNEGSKA (reference sequence). The CDR3 has 12 residues. The CDR3 loop reads CSARRTGYGYTF. The CDR3 coding sequence is TGCAGTGCTAGAAGGACCGGCTATGGCTACACCTTC.

In its sample, this clonotype ranks as medium-sized. The chain joins TRBV18 to TRBJ2-7; D not certain. Trimming stripped 2 bases from V and 0 bases from J, with 8 bases between. The CDR3 is 14 amino acids. Germline CDR1 and CDR2: KGHSH and LQKENI. CDR3 sequence: CASSPTASSYEQYF. The DNA for the CDR3 is TGTGCCAGCTCACCAACGGCTAGCTCCTACGAGCAGTACTTC. Together with reference TRBV18 and TRBJ2-7, the CDR3 gives the full variable domain: NAGVMQNPRHLVRRRGQEARLRCSPMKGHSHVYWYRQLPEEGLKFMVYLQKENIIDESGMPKERFSAEFPKEGPSILRIQQVVRGDSAAYFCASSPTASSYEQYFGPGTRLTVT.

Notes on this clonotype: This may arise from a read error, as a much more abundant clone is one base away. The V call is TRBV30, the J call TRBJ1-2; D is undetermined. CDR1 is GTSNPN, CDR2 SVGIG, per germline (reference sequence). This CDR3 has 14 residues. The CDR3 DNA reads TGTGCCAAGGACCGGGCGGGGTTCGACTATGGCTTCACCTTC. Translating gives CAKDRAGFDYGFTF.

This clonotype rates as medium-sized. The chain joins TRBV18 to TRBJ1-1; 10 bases line up with TRBD1. V was clipped by 3 bases and J by 0 bases; unmatched bases: 4. CDR1 is KGHSH, CDR2 LQKENI, per germline. This CDR3 has 16 residues. The CDR3 reads CASSPGTGVLNTEAFF. The CDR3 nucleotides read TGTGCCAGCTCACCCGGGACAGGGGTCTTGAACACTGAAGCTTTCTTT.

This clonotype has just a few counts. V usage is TRBV12-3 or TRBV12-4 and J usage is TRBJ2-1, with TRBD2 matching over 7 bases. The CDR3 has 14 amino acids. V was pared by 4 bases and J by 5 bases, with 5 bases of the junction left unmatched. The DNA for the CDR3 is TGTGCCAGCAGTTCCCAGGCGGGAGACAATGAGCAGTTCTTC. Translated: CASSSQAGDNEQFF.

This clonotype was found a few times. The chain recombines TRBV20-1 with TRBJ1-1; TRBD1 might be the D (6 bases). CDR1 and CDR2 from the germline V gene are DFQATT and SNEGSKA (reference sequence). Trimming removed 6 bases from V and 5 bases from J, with 19 bases in between. The length of the CDR3 is 14 residues. The CDR3 DNA is TGCAGTGCCCCCCCAAGGGGGAGATGGACTGAAGCTTTCTTT. Residues: CSAPPRGRWTEAFF.

This clonotype was seen more than once but under ten times. The chain combines TRBV6-5 with TRBJ1-5; unclear D gene. Germline V gives CDR1 MNHEY, CDR2 SVGAGI. The CDR3 spans 15 residues. Trimming removed 2 bases from V and 0 bases from J, with 8 bases in between. CDR3 DNA sequence: TGTGCCAGCAGTTACGATGGTAATAGCAATCAGCCCCAGCATTTT. Its protein product is CASSYDGNSNQPQHF.

By share of the sample, this clonotype is medium-sized. The chain uses TRBV7-9 and TRBJ1-5; D gene ambiguous. With 1 base removed from V and 4 bases from J, the gap between germline ends came to 5 bases. Looked up from germline, CDR1 is SEHNR and CDR2 is FQNEAQ (reference sequence). The CDR3 spans 13 residues. The CDR3: CASSLGLNQPQHF. The CDR3 nucleotides are TGTGCCAGCAGCTTAGGTTTAAATCAGCCCCAGCATTTT.

V gene TRBV5-6 combines with J gene TRBJ2-7; 8 bases fit TRBD1. Trimming took 4 bases from V and 3 from J; bases not matched to a gene: 6. The CDR3 consists of 14 residues. Germline V gives CDR1 SGHDT, CDR2 YYEEEE. In DNA form, the CDR3 reads TGTGCCAGCAGCGTGATGGGACAGGTCTACGAGCAGTACTTC. Translation: CASSVMGQVYEQYF.

This clonotype is judged medium-sized. This chain joins TRBV20-1 and TRBJ1-5, with D possibly being TRBD1 (5 bases). The length of the CDR3 is 12 residues. Germline V gives CDR1 DFQATT, CDR2 SNEGSKA (reference sequence). The ends were cut back, 2 bases at V and 6 bases at J, with 8 bases in the middle. CDR3: CSARQGGQPQHF. The CDR3 DNA sequence: TGCAGTGCTAGACAGGGAGGTCAGCCCCAGCATTTT.

This clonotype is judged medium-sized (0.01 to 0.1%). The chain is built from TRBV7-2 and TRBJ1-1, with 7 bases identical to TRBD1. CDR1 and CDR2 (germline): SGHTA, FQGNSA. The V and J ends lost 5 bases and 5 bases, in that order; junction bases with no gene match: 5. The CDR3 runs 13 residues. CDR3 in DNA: TGTGCCAGCAGCCTGGGACAGAGGACTGAAGCTTTCTTT. This translates into CASSLGQRTEAFF.